This T cell receptor beta chain originates from a study of technical replicates of blood from several donors. Profiled with immunoSEQ multiplex PCR; TCRdb holds only in-frame clones, not every one. The table includes 56,000 or so clones, 90% to 95% detected once. V lost 1 base to trimming and J lost 10 bases; unmatched junction nucleotides: 6. CDR3 length: 14 residues. Germline values: CDR1 LGHNA, CDR2 YNFKEQ. This chain connects TRBV4-2 to TRBJ1-1; 10 bases are a match to TRBD1. Sample: PBMCs. The sequence was obtained from a human donor in good health. Some clones in this sample may be carry-over from other donors' samples. CDR3 bases: TGTGCCAGCAGCCAAGGGGACAGGGGCTCTGGAGCTTTCTTT. Amino acid sequence: CASSQGDRGSGAFF.